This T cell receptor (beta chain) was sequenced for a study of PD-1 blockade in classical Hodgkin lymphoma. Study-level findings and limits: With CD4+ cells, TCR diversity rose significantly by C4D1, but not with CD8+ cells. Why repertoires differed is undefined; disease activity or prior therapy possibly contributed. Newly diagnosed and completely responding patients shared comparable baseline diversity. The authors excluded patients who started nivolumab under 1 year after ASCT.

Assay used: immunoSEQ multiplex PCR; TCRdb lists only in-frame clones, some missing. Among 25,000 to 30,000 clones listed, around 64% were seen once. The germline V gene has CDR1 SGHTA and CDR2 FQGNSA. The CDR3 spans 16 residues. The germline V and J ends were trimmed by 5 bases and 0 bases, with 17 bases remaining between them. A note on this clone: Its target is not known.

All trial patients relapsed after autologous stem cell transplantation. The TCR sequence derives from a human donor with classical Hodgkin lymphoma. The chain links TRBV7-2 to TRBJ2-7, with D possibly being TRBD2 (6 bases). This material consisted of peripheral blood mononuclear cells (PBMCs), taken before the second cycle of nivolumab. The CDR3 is CASSPGLSRGSYEQYF. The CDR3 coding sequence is TGTGCCAGCAGCCCGGGACTTTCCCGGGGCTCCTACGAGCAGTACTTC.